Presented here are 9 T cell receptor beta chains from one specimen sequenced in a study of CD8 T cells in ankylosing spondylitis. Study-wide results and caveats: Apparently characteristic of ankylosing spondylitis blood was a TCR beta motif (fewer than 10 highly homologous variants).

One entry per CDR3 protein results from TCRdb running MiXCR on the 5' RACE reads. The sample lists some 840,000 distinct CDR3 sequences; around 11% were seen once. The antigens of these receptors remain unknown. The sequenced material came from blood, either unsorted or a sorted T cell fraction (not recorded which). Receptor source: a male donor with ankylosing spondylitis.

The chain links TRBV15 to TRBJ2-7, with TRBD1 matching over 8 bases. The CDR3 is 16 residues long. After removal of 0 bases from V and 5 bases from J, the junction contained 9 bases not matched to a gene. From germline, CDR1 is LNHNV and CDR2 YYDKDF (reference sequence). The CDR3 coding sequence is TGTGCCACCAGCAGAGATTGGACAGGGCATGGGGACGAGCAGTACTTC. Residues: CATSRDWTGHGDEQYF.

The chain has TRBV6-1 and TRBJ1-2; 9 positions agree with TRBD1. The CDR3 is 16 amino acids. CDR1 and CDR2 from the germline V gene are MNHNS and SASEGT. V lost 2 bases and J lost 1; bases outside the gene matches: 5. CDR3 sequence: CASSETGTGYNYGYTF. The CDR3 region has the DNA TGTGCCAGCAGTGAAACCGGGACAGGGTATAACTATGGCTACACCTTC.

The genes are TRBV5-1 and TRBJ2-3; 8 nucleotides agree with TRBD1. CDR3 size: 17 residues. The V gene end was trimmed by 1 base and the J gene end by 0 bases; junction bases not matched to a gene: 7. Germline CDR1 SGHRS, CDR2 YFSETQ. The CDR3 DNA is TGCGCCAGCAGCTTGCCGCGGGGACAGGCAAGCACAGATACGCAGTATTTT. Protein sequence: CASSLPRGQASTDTQYF.

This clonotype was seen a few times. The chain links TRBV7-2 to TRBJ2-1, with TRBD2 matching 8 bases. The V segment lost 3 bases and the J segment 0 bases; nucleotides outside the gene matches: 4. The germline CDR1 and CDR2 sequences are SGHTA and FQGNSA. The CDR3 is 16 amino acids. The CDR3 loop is CASSFRSGSSYNEQFF. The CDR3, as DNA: TGTGCCAGCAGCTTCCGGAGCGGGAGCTCCTACAATGAGCAGTTCTTC. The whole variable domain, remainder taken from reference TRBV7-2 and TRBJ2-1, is GAGVSQSPSNKVTEKGKDVELRCDPISGHTALYWYRQSLGQGLEFLIYFQGNSAPDKSGLPSDRFSAERTGGSVSTLTIQRTQQEDSAVYLCASSFRSGSSYNEQFFGPGTRLTVL.

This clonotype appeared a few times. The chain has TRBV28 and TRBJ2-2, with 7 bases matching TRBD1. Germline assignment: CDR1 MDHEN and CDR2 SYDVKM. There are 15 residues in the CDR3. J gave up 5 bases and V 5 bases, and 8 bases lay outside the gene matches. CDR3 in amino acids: CASSPQGQITGELFF. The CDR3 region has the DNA TGTGCCAGCAGTCCTCAGGGACAGATAACCGGGGAGCTGTTTTTT.

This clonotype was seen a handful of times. The DNA of the CDR3 is TGTGCCAGCAGCTCCTCAGGGAGTAGAGCTTTCTTT. Translation: CASSSSGSRAFF. V and J are TRBV28 and TRBJ1-1; a possible D gene is TRBD1 (5 bases). The CDR3 length is 12 residues. The V end was cut by 6 bases, the J end by 10 bases, with 15 bases between. Looked up from germline, CDR1 is MDHEN and CDR2 is SYDVKM.

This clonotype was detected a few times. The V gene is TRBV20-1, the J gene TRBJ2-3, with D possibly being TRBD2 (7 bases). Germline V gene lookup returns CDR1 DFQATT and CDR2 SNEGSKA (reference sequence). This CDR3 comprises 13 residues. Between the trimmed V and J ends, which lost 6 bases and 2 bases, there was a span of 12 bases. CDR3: CSAEGGATDTQYF. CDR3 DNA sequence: TGCAGTGCCGAAGGGGGGGCCACAGATACGCAGTATTTT.

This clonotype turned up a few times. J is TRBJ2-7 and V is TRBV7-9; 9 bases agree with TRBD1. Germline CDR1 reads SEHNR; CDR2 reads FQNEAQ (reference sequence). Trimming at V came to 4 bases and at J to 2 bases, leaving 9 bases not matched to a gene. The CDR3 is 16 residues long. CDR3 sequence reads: CASSSPEGTGTYEQYF. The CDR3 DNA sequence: TGTGCCAGCAGCTCGCCGGAGGGGACAGGGACCTACGAGCAGTACTTC.

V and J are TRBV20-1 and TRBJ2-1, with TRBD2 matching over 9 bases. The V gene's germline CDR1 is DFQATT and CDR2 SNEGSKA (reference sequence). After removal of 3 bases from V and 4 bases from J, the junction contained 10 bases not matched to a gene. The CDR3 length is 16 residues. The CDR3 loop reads CSARTQRGASYNEQFF. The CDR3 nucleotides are TGCAGTGCTAGGACCCAGCGGGGGGCCTCGTACAATGAGCAGTTCTTC.